Listed below are T cell receptor beta chains from one sample, sequenced in a study of memory CD4+ T cells and cytomegalovirus serostatus. Libraries were prepared by immunoSEQ multiplex PCR; TCRdb keeps only in-frame clonotypes and omits some of them. The sample has some 54,000 clones, around 83% seen once. Material for sequencing was memory CD4+ T cells from blood. All receptors come from an adult in good health and CMV-seropositive. The CDR3 runs from the conserved cysteine through the conserved F or W. The D gene is left open where the match is weak. Some rows have no size entry. The others give once, few or many, or a class for an expanded clone.

NA,NA,TRBV7-2,TRBJ2-5,CASSLFSSETQYF,TGTGCCAGCAGCTTATTCTCAAGCGAGACCCAGTACTTC
NA,few,TRBV5-1,TRBJ2-6,CASSLLGRDSGANVLTF,TGCGCCAGCAGCTTGCTCGGCAGGGACTCTGGGGCCAACGTCCTGACTTTC
NA,NA,TRBV27,TRBJ2-1,CASSMTYRDEKFF,TGTGCCAGCAGTATGACCTACCGGGACGAGAAGTTCTTC
NA,NA,TRBV18,TRBJ2-2,CASSRTGGGELFF,TGTGCCAGCTCCCGGACCGGGGGCGGGGAGCTGTTTTTT
TRBD1,NA,TRBV19,TRBJ1-4,CASSPEGQGEKLFF,TGTGCCAGTAGTCCCGAGGGACAGGGGGAAAAACTGTTTTTT
NA,NA,TRBV5-6,TRBJ1-2,CASSLPGTNYGYTF,TGTGCCAGCAGCTTGCCAGGGACTAACTATGGCTACACCTTC
NA,NA,TRBV11-2,TRBJ2-4,CASSLGEAKNIQYF,TGTGCCAGCAGCCTCGGAGAAGCCAAAAACATTCAGTACTTC
NA,NA,TRBV19,TRBJ2-7,CASRGGLSGYEQYF,TGTGCCAGTAGGGGAGGACTATCAGGCTACGAGCAGTACTTC
NA,NA,TRBV7-8,TRBJ1-5,CASSLEGQPQHF,TGTGCCAGCAGCTTAGAAGGTCAGCCCCAGCATTTT
NA,NA,TRBV30,TRBJ2-6,CAWSGTGPSGANVLTF,TGTGCCTGGTCCGGGACTGGACCCTCTGGGGCCAACGTCCTGACTTTC
TRBD2,NA,TRBV11-3,TRBJ2-1,CASSLGGGSSYNEQFF,TGTGCCAGCAGCTTAGGCGGGGGTAGCTCCTACAATGAGCAGTTCTTC
NA,few,TRBV2,TRBJ1-1,CASSEQTLPSYEAFF,TGTGCCAGCAGTGAACAGACCCTTCCTTCTTATGAAGCTTTCTTT
NA,NA,TRBV2,TRBJ2-5,CASTGAAQETQYF,TGTGCCAGCACGGGGGCAGCCCAAGAGACCCAGTACTTC
TRBD2,NA,TRBV19,TRBJ2-1,CASTPGTRSPNEQFF,TGTGCCAGTACCCCCGGGACTAGATCCCCCAATGAGCAGTTCTTC
TRBD1,medium-sized,TRBV6-1,TRBJ1-6,CASKDRGNSPLHF,TGTGCCAGCAAGGACAGGGGAAATTCACCCCTCCACTTT
NA,NA,TRBV7-3,TRBJ2-3,CASSLGPSTDTQYF,TGTGCCAGCAGCTTAGGACCAAGCACAGATACGCAGTATTTT
NA,NA,TRBV11-1,TRBJ2-7,CASSLGAASSYEQYF,TGTGCCAGCAGCTTAGGGGCCGCTAGCTCCTACGAGCAGTACTTC
TRBD1,NA,TRBV11-3,TRBJ1-1,CASSLSGGNTEAFF,TGTGCCAGCAGCTTGTCAGGGGGGAACACTGAAGCTTTCTTT
NA,NA,TRBV6-5,TRBJ1-5,CASSRQKGSNQPQHF,TGTGCCAGCAGTAGACAGAAGGGGAGCAATCAGCCCCAGCATTTT
NA,NA,TRBV2,TRBJ2-7,CASGDTFSYEQYF,TGTGCCAGCGGGGACACCTTCTCCTACGAGCAGTACTTC
NA,NA,TRBV29-1,TRBJ2-7,CSVGREVPVNEQYF,TGCAGCGTTGGACGGGAAGTGCCTGTGAACGAGCAGTACTTC
TRBD2,NA,TRBV12-5,TRBJ2-2,CASGGLAGGELFF,TGTGCTAGTGGTGGACTAGCGGGCGGGGAGCTGTTTTTT
TRBD2,once,TRBV7-9,TRBJ2-1,CASSPRLAGFSSSYNEQFF,TGTGCCAGCAGCCCCCGACTAGCGGGGTTCTCAAGCTCCTACAATGAGCAGTTCTTC
NA,NA,TRBV4-2,TRBJ2-7,CASSQALPYEQYF,TGTGCCAGCAGCCAAGCTTTACCCTACGAGCAGTACTTC
NA,NA,TRBV5-1,TRBJ2-2,CASIWDGTNTGELFF,TGCGCCAGCATTTGGGACGGCACGAACACCGGGGAGCTGTTTTTT
NA,NA,TRBV28,TRBJ1-1,CASSSPAANTEAFF,TGTGCCAGCAGCTCCCCGGCGGCGAACACTGAAGCTTTCTTT
NA,NA,TRBV19,TRBJ1-1,CASRTRDATEAFF,TGTGCCAGCCGAACCCGGGACGCCACTGAAGCTTTCTTT
NA,once,TRBV19,TRBJ1-2,CASSFKAGNSNYGYTF,TGTGCCAGTAGTTTTAAGGCAGGAAATTCTAACTATGGCTACACCTTC
NA,NA,TRBV4-3,TRBJ1-3,CASSHTIGNTIYF,TGCGCCAGCAGCCATACGATTGGAAACACCATATATTTT
NA,NA,TRBV7-8,TRBJ2-1,CASSLVPGEKFF,TGTGCCAGCAGCTTAGTCCCGGGGGAGAAGTTCTTC
TRBD1,NA,TRBV7-2,TRBJ1-5,CASSPDRDVYQPQHF,TGTGCCAGCAGCCCCGACAGGGACGTGTATCAGCCCCAGCATTTT
TRBD1,NA,TRBV28,TRBJ1-5,CASRTGGLLLPQHF,TGTGCCAGCAGAACAGGGGGCCTTTTGCTGCCCCAGCATTTT
NA,once,TRBV18,TRBJ1-5,CASSNTNQPQHF,TGTGCCAGCTCGAATACCAATCAGCCCCAGCATTTT
NA,NA,TRBV7-6,TRBJ1-1,CASSLGAGVNTEAFF,TGTGCCAGCAGCTTAGGGGCAGGGGTGAACACTGAAGCTTTCTTT
NA,NA,TRBV7-2,TRBJ1-3,CASSFGRGRGNTIYF,TGTGCCAGCAGCTTTGGACGGGGGAGGGGAAACACCATATATTTT
TRBD1,once,TRBV6-5,TRBJ2-2,CASSSLDRAGGELFF,TGTGCCAGCTCATCGCTGGACAGGGCCGGCGGGGAGCTGTTTTTT
NA,NA,TRBV30,TRBJ1-6,CAWSQANSPLHF,TGTGCCTGGAGTCAGGCTAATTCACCCCTCCACTTT
TRBD2,NA,TRBV6-4,TRBJ2-1,CASSDHPLAASSYNEQFF,TGTGCCAGCAGTGACCATCCTCTAGCGGCGAGCTCCTACAATGAGCAGTTCTTC
NA,NA,TRBV27,TRBJ2-5,CASSRLPGGTQYF,TGTGCCAGCAGTCGACTACCTGGGGGGACCCAGTACTTC
NA,NA,TRBV28,TRBJ2-1,CASSTPRLRYNEQFF,TGTGCCAGCAGTACCCCTCGGCTACGCTACAATGAGCAGTTCTTC
NA,NA,TRBV19,TRBJ1-1,CASSMVGARGTEAFF,TGTGCCAGTAGTATGGTAGGGGCGCGGGGCACTGAAGCTTTCTTT
NA,NA,TRBV5-4,TRBJ1-2,CASSLASGRGYTF,TGTGCCAGCAGCTTGGCGTCAGGGAGAGGCTACACCTTC
NA,NA,TRBV4-1,TRBJ2-5,CASSRTEGETQYF,TGCGCCAGCAGCCGGACTGAGGGCGAGACCCAGTACTTC
NA,few,TRBV28,TRBJ2-2,CASSHGTYYTGELFF,TGTGCCAGCAGCCATGGCACTTACTACACCGGGGAGCTGTTTTTT
NA,NA,TRBV19,TRBJ1-2,CASSGQIYGYTF,TGTGCCAGTAGTGGGCAGATCTATGGCTACACCTTC
NA,NA,TRBV18,TRBJ2-7,CASSPRDLALEQYF,TGTGCCAGCTCACCACGGGACTTGGCGCTGGAGCAGTACTTC
TRBD2,NA,TRBV28,TRBJ2-3,CASTNWGGRNTQYF,TGTGCCAGCACCAATTGGGGGGGGAGAAATACGCAGTATTTT
NA,NA,TRBV7-3,TRBJ2-1,CASSLIGGTYNEQFF,TGTGCCAGCAGCTTAATTGGGGGTACTTACAATGAGCAGTTCTTC
TRBD1,NA,TRBV7-9,TRBJ2-5,CASSRDSQETQYF,TGTGCCAGCAGTCGGGACAGTCAAGAGACCCAGTACTTC
NA,NA,TRBV6-8,TRBJ2-3,CASSYGLADTDTQYF,TGTGCCAGCAGTTACGGGCTAGCCGACACAGATACGCAGTATTTT
TRBD1,NA,TRBV10-3,TRBJ2-7,CAISEGTASYEQYF,TGTGCCATCAGTGAAGGGACAGCTTCCTACGAGCAGTACTTC
NA,NA,TRBV30,TRBJ2-7,CAWRRAAAGEQYF,TGTGCCTGGAGACGGGCGGCCGCAGGGGAGCAGTACTTC
TRBD1,NA,TRBV18,TRBJ2-5,CASSPTGGEETQYF,TGTGCCAGCTCACCAACAGGGGGCGAGGAGACCCAGTACTTC
NA,NA,TRBV27,TRBJ2-5,CASSPTGRGRGGETQYF,TGTGCCAGCAGTCCAACTGGAAGGGGCAGGGGAGGAGAGACCCAGTACTTC
NA,NA,TRBV27,TRBJ1-1,CASSPPQGRNGEAFF,TGTGCCAGCAGTCCACCTCAGGGGCGCAACGGTGAAGCTTTCTTT